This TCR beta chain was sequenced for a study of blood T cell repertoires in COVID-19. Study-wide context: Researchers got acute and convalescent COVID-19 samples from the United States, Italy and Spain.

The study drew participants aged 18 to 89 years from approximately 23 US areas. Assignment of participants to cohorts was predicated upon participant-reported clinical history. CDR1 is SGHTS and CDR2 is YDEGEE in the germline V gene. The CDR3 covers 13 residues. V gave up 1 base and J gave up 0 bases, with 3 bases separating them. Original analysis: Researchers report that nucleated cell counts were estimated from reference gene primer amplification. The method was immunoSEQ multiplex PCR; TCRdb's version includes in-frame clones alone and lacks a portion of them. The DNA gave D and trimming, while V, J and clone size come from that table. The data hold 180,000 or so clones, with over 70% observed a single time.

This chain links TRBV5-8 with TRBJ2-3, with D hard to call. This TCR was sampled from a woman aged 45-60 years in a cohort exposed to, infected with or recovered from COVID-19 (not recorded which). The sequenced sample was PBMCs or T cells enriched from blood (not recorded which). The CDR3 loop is CASSLTSTDTQYF. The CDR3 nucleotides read TGTGCCAGCAGCTTGACAAGCACAGATACGCAGTATTTT.